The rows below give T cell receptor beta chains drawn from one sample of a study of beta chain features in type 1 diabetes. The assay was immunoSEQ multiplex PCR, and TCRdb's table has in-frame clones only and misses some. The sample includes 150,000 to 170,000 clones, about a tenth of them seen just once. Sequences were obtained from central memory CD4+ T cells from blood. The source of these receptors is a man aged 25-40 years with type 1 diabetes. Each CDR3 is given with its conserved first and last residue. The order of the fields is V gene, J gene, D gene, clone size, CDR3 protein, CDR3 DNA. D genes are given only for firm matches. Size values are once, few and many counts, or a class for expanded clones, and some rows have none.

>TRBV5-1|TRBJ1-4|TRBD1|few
CASSLRTGDNEKLFF
TGCGCCAGCAGCTTACGGACAGGGGATAATGAAAAACTGTTTTTT
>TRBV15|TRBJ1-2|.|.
CATSRARSSGYGYTF
TGTGCCACCAGCAGAGCTCGGAGCTCTGGGTATGGCTACACCTTC
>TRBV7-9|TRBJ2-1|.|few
CASSSLEDLYNEQFF
TGTGCCAGCAGCTCCCTGGAAGACTTATACAATGAGCAGTTCTTC
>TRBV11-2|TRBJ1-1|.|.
CASSLPLDRPREAFF
TGTGCCAGCAGTCTCCCCCTTGACAGGCCCCGCGAAGCTTTCTTT
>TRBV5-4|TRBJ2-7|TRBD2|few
CASSIGTSGYYEQYF
TGTGCCAGCAGCATAGGGACTAGCGGATACTACGAGCAGTACTTC
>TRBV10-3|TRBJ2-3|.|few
CAISESLGGGPDTQYF
TGTGCCATCAGTGAGTCGCTAGGCGGGGGCCCAGATACGCAGTATTTT
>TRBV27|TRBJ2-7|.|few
CASSLGQFYEQYF
TGTGCCAGCAGTTTAGGTCAGTTCTACGAGCAGTACTTC
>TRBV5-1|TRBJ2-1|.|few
CASSLVQGTKNEQFF
TGCGCCAGCAGCTTGGTACAGGGAACGAAAAATGAGCAGTTCTTC
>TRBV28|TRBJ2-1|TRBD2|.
CASIGTSGSSYNEQFF
TGTGCCAGCATCGGGACTAGCGGAAGCTCCTACAATGAGCAGTTCTTC
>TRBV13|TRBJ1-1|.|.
CASSFHGNTEAFF
TGTGCCAGCAGCTTTCACGGGAACACTGAAGCTTTCTTT
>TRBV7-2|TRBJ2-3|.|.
CASSLGSGTDTQYF
TGTGCCAGCAGCTTAGGTTCCGGGACTGATACGCAGTATTTT
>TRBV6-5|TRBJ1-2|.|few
CASSYSTRGGYTF
TGTGCCAGCAGTTACTCGACCAGGGGTGGCTACACCTTC
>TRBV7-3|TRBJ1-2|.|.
CASGVDGQSNYGYTF
TGTGCCAGCGGCGTCGATGGACAATCTAACTATGGCTACACCTTC
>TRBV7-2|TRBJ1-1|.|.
CASSSGVLTVFF
TGTGCCAGCAGCTCCGGGGTCCTCACTGTCTTCTTT
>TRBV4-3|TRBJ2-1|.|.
CASSPDYSSYNEQFF
TGCGCCAGCAGCCCGGACTATAGCTCCTACAATGAGCAGTTCTTC
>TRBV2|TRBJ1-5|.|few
CASSDTGGRNQPQHF
TGTGCCAGCAGTGACACCGGGGGGCGTAATCAGCCCCAGCATTTT
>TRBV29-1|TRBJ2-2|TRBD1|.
CSAGQGYTGELFF
TGCAGCGCTGGACAGGGTTACACCGGGGAGCTGTTTTTT
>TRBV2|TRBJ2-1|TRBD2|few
CASTLAGGRNEQFF
TGTGCCAGCACTCTAGCGGGAGGGCGGAATGAGCAGTTCTTC
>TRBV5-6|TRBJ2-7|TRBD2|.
CASGPSPLAGDHSEQYF
TGTGCCAGCGGGCCTTCGCCCTTAGCGGGAGATCACTCCGAGCAGTACTTC
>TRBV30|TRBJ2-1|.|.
CAWTPIRNEQFF
TGTGCCTGGACTCCCATCCGGAATGAGCAGTTCTTC
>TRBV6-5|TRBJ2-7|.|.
CASKMRRVHEQYF
TGTGCCAGCAAAATGAGGAGGGTTCACGAGCAGTACTTC
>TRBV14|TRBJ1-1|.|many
CASSQDRVTEAFF
TGTGCCAGCAGCCAAGATCGGGTTACTGAAGCTTTCTTT
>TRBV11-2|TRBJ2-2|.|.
CASSFGQITGELFF
TGTGCCAGCAGCTTTGGACAGATCACCGGGGAGCTGTTTTTT
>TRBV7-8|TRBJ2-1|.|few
CASRLRAQGSYNEQFF
TGTGCCAGCAGATTGAGAGCTCAGGGCTCCTACAATGAGCAGTTCTTC
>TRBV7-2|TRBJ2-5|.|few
CASSLGGRAETQYF
TGTGCCAGCAGCTTAGGCGGCAGGGCTGAGACCCAGTACTTC
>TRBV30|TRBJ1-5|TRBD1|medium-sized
CAWTLQGGQPQHF
TGTGCCTGGACTTTGCAGGGGGGTCAGCCCCAGCATTTT
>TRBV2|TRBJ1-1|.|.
CASKRGTENTEAFF
TGTGCCAGCAAGAGGGGGACGGAGAACACTGAAGCTTTCTTT
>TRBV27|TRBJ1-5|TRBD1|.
CASSMDRANQPQHF
TGTGCCAGCAGCATGGACAGGGCGAATCAGCCCCAGCATTTT
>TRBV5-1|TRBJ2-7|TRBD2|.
CASSRGLAGDEQYF
TGCGCCAGCAGCCGCGGACTAGCGGGAGACGAGCAGTACTTC
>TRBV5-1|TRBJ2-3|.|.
CASSFIGGTSTDTQYF
TGCGCCAGCAGCTTCATTGGCGGGACTAGCACAGATACGCAGTATTTT
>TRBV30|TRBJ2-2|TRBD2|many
CAWRFSGRAVALFF
TGTGCCTGGAGATTTAGCGGGAGGGCCGTCGCGCTGTTTTTT
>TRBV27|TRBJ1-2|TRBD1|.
CASSPRTGGSTF
TGTGCCAGCAGTCCGCGGACAGGGGGCAGCACCTTC
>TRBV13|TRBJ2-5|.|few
CASSFGPGGGIQETQYF
.
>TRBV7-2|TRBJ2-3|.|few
CASSFKGAGTQYF
TGTGCCAGCAGCTTCAAAGGGGCTGGTACGCAGTATTTT
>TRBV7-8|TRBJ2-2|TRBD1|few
CASRRPGQINTGELFF
TGTGCCAGCAGACGACCGGGACAGATTAACACCGGGGAGCTGTTTTTT
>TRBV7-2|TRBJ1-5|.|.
CASSPKTGNQPQHF
TGTGCCAGCAGCCCAAAGACAGGTAATCAGCCCCAGCATTTT
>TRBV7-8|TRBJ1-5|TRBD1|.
CASSLGEGAYQPQHF
TGTGCCAGCAGCTTGGGCGAGGGGGCCTATCAGCCCCAGCATTTT